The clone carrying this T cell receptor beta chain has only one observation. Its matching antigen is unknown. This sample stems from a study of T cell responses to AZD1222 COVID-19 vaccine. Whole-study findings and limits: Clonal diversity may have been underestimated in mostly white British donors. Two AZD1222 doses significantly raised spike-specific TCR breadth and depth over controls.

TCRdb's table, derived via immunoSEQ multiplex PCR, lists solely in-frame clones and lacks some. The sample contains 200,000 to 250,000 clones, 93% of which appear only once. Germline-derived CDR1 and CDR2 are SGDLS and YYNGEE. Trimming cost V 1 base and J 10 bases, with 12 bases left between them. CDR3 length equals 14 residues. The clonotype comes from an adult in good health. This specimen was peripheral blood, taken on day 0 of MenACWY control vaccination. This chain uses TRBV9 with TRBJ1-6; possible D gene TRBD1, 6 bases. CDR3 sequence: CASSVNRAASPLHF. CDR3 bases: TGTGCCAGCAGCGTAAACAGGGCTGCGTCACCCCTCCACTTT. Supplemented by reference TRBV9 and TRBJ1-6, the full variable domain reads DSGVTQTPKHLITATGQRVTLRCSPRSGDLSVYWYQQSLDQGLQFLIQYYNGEERAKGNILERFSAQQFPDLHSELNLSSLELGDSALYFCASSVNRAASPLHFGNGTRLTVT.